This T cell receptor (beta chain) originates from a study of T cells in Graves' hyperthyroidism and ophthalmopathy. The CDR3 regions of TCR beta were amplified from RNA transcripts. HTBI primers were used for first-round RT-PCR of the TCR CDR3. MiXCR, run by TCRdb on the multiplex PCR reads, gives a single entry per CDR3 protein. Found here are 500,000 to 800,000 distinct CDR3 sequences, 45% of them singletons; the top ten hold 7% to 7.5%. Germline V lookup: CDR1 SEHNR, CDR2 FQNEAQ (reference sequence). CDR3 size: 15 residues. Germline trimming cut 6 bases from V and 2 bases from J; bases unmatched to any gene: 9.

The clonotype originates from an adult man with Graves' disease, either hyperthyroidism or ophthalmopathy (not recorded which). The chain uses TRBV7-9 and TRBJ1-1; 7 positions agree with TRBD1. Sequenced input: peripheral blood or thyroid tissue (not recorded which). The CDR3 spells CASSYPGQVNTEAFF. The CDR3 DNA sequence: TGTGCCAGCAGTTACCCCGGACAGGTTAACACTGAAGCTTTCTTT.